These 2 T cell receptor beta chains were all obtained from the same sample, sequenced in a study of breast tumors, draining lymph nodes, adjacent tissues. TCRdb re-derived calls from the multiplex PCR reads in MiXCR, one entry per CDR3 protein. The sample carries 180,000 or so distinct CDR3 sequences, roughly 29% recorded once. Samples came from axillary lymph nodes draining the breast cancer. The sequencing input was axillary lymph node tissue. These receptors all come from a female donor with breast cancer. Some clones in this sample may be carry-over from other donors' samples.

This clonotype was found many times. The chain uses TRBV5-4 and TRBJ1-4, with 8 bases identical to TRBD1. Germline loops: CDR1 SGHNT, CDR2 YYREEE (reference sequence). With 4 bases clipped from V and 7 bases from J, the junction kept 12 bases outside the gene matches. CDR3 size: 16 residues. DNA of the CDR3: TGTGCCAGCAGCGAAAAAGGTGCAGGGGGCGTTGAAAAACTGTTTTTT. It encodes CASSEKGAGGVEKLFF.

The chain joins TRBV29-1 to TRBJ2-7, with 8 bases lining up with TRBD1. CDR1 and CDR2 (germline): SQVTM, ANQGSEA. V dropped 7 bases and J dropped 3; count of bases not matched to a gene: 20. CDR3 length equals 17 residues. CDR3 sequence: CSAEVLGQAGSFYEQYF. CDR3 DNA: TGCAGCGCCGAAGTTTTGGGACAGGCAGGATCTTTCTACGAGCAGTACTTC.